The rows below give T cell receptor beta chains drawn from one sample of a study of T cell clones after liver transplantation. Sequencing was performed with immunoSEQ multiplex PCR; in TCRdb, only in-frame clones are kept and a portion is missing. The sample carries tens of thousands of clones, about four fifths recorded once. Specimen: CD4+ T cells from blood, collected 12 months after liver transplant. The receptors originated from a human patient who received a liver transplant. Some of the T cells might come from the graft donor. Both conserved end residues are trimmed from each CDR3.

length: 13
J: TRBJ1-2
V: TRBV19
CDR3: ASSISTGTNYGYT

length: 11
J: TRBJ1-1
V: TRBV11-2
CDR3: ASSLTVNTEAF

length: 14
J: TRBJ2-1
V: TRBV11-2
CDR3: ASSLVKGGRINEQF

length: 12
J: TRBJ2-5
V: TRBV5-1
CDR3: ASSLASRQETQY

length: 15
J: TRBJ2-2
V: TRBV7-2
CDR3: ASSVDRGQTRTGELF

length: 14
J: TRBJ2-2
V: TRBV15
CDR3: ATSRAGTANGGELF

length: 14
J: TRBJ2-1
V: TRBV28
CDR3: ASSLGGRETYNEQF

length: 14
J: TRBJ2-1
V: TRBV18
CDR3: ASSPPAGVQGNEQF

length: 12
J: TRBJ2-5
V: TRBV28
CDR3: ASSFPGRGGTQY

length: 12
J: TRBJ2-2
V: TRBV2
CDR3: ASKTTENTGELF

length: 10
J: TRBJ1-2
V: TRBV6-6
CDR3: ASRRQGYGYT

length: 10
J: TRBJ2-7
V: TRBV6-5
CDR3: ASRAGGGEQY

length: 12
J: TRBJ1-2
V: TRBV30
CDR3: AWSRQRTNYGYT

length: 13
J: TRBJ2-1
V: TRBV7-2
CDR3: ASREGRTAYNEQF